The TCR beta chain under discussion was sequenced for a study of neurological immune-mediated disorders. CDR3 length: 14 amino acids. The germline V gene has CDR1 SGDLS and CDR2 YYNGEE. V shed 4 bases and J shed 6 bases, with 14 bases lying between them. This clonotype was found many times. TCRdb reprocessed the 5' RACE reads via MiXCR and lists one record per CDR3 protein. The data contain some 70,000 distinct CDR3 sequences, nearly 3.5% of them singletons. The specimen sequenced was PBMCs. V gene TRBV9 combines with J gene TRBJ2-1; no definite D call. This sequence was found in a man aged 40-55 years with multiple sclerosis. The CDR3 region is CASSPEHTGNEQFF. CDR3 nucleotides: TGTGCCAGCAGCCCAGAACATACGGGCAATGAGCAGTTCTTC.